Following are 13 T cell receptor beta chains from one sample sequenced in a study of OX40 agonist ivuxolimab in advanced cancers. This table comes from immunoSEQ multiplex PCR, and its TCRdb copy is limited to in-frame clones, with some not included. The sample contains 20,000 to 25,000 clones, around 87% of which appear only once. The material was CD4+ or CD8+ T cells sorted from blood, obtained in a trial of the OX40 agonist ivuxolimab. The receptors were gathered from an adult with an advanced solid tumor such as melanoma, head and neck, liver or kidney cancer.

The table lists this clone with a count of one. V usage is TRBV30 and J usage is TRBJ2-3; no firm D call. Per the germline V gene, CDR1 is GTSNPN and CDR2 is SVGIG (reference sequence). Trimming took 4 bases from V and 2 from J, leaving 19 bases between them. The CDR3 is made up of 16 amino acids. The CDR3 sequence is CAWKRTGGTSTDTQYF. The CDR3 DNA follows: TGTGCCTGGAAGAGGACGGGCGGTACCTCCACAGATACGCAGTATTTT.

The chain employs TRBV4-3 and TRBJ2-7; D might be TRBD2 (5 bases). This CDR3 is built from 15 residues. V was trimmed by 2 bases and J by 7 bases, leaving 18 bases between them. Germline V gives CDR1 LGHNA, CDR2 YSLEER. The CDR3 DNA sequence: TGCGCCAGCAGCCAATCTTTCGGAGGCACCGGGGAGCAGTACTTC. Its protein product is CASSQSFGGTGEQYF.

The J gene is TRBJ1-1, the V gene TRBV7-6; 9 positions match TRBD1. The CDR3 length is 14 residues. V shed 5 bases and J 3 bases; nucleotides not matched to a gene: 4. Per the germline V gene, CDR1 is SGHVS and CDR2 is FNYEAQ. CDR3 amino acids: CASSADRGYTEAFF. CDR3 nucleotides: TGTGCCAGCAGCGCCGACAGGGGGTACACTGAAGCTTTCTTT.

V and J are TRBV4-1 and TRBJ1-1; tentatively, D is TRBD1 (6 bases). Germline CDR1 and CDR2: MGHRA and YSYEKL. This CDR3 comprises 17 residues. The ends were cut back, 2 bases at V and 3 bases at J, with 19 bases in the middle. The CDR3 is CASSQNPEGGRYTEAFF. CDR3 nucleotides: TGCGCCAGCAGCCAAAATCCCGAGGGGGGGCGGTACACTGAAGCTTTCTTT.

The chain couples TRBV19 to TRBJ1-5; TRBD1 matches at 9 bases. CDR1 is LNHDA, CDR2 SQIVND, per germline (reference sequence). The V and J ends lost 3 bases and 5 bases, in that order; junction bases with no gene match: 5. The CDR3 consists of 15 residues. CDR3 nucleotide sequence: TGTGCCAGTAGTATCTGGACAGGGGAGGATCAGCCCCAGCATTTT. This sequence encodes CASSIWTGEDQPQHF.

V usage is TRBV12-5 and J usage is TRBJ2-5; D unresolved. Germline assignment: CDR1 LGHNT and CDR2 FRNRAP. The CDR3 has 15 amino acids. V gave up 1 base and J gave up 1 base, with 10 bases separating them. In DNA form, the CDR3 reads TGTGCTAGTGGTTTGGAAGGATCAGCCCAAGAGACCCAGTACTTC. Translating gives CASGLEGSAQETQYF.

The CDR3 sequence: CASSPGQGLQPQHF. DNA for the CDR3: TGTGCCAGCAGCCCCGGACAGGGTCTGCAGCCCCAGCATTTT. V and J are TRBV5-6 and TRBJ1-5, with TRBD1 identical over 8 bases. V dropped 4 bases and J dropped 7; count of bases not matched to a gene: 7. The germline CDR1 and CDR2 sequences are SGHDT and YYEEEE. This CDR3 is 14 amino acids long. The full variable domain, in which reference TRBV5-6 and TRBJ1-5 provide the parts outside the CDR3, is DAGVTQSPTHLIKTRGQQVTLRCSPKSGHDTVSWYQQALGQGPQFIFQYYEEEERQRGNFPDRFSGHQFPNYSSELNVNALLLGDSALYLCASSPGQGLQPQHFGDGTRLSIL.

V is TRBV29-1 and J is TRBJ2-7; 8 bases align to TRBD1. CDR1 is SQVTM and CDR2 is ANQGSEA in the germline V gene. Trimming took 6 bases from V and 7 from J; bases not matched to a gene: 8. This CDR3 has 12 amino acids. This CDR3 is CSVPTGAGEQYF. The CDR3 region has the DNA TGCAGCGTCCCGACAGGGGCGGGAGAGCAGTACTTC.

The rearrangement joins TRBV5-6 to TRBJ1-1, with D perhaps TRBD1 (6 bases). The CDR3 length is 14 residues. The V end was cut by 2 bases, the J end by 0 bases, with 8 bases between. CDR1 SGHDT and CDR2 YYEEEE come from the germline V gene. The CDR3 DNA reads TGTGCCAGCAGCTTCGACAGGATGAACACTGAAGCTTTCTTT. Translating gives CASSFDRMNTEAFF.

This chain links TRBV27 with TRBJ2-5, with a tentative D call TRBD1 (5 bases). The V gene lost 5 bases and the J gene lost 5 bases, with 15 bases spanning the gap. This CDR3 has 14 residues. CDR1 is MNHEY, CDR2 SMNVEV, per germline (reference sequence). Here the CDR3 DNA reads TGTGCCAGCAGTCTTCAGGGTTCTCTGGAGACCCAGTACTTC. It encodes CASSLQGSLETQYF.

The chain couples TRBV4-1 to TRBJ2-2, with D tentatively TRBD1 (7 bases). The ends were cut back, 0 bases at V and 5 bases at J, with 10 bases in the middle. Germline CDR1 is MGHRA and CDR2 is YSYEKL. This CDR3 has 15 residues. The CDR3: CASSQEEGATGELFF. CDR3 nucleotides: TGCGCCAGCAGCCAAGAGGAGGGGGCTACCGGGGAGCTGTTTTTT.

In DNA, the CDR3 is TGTGCCATCAGTGAGCCTGACAGGGAAATTACCTATGGCTACACCTTC. This sequence encodes CAISEPDREITYGYTF. The chain links TRBV10-3 to TRBJ1-2, with 7 bases fitting TRBD1. Germline CDR1 and CDR2: ENHRY and SYGVKD. Trimming at V came to 2 bases and at J to 4 bases, leaving 10 bases not matched to a gene. This CDR3 has 16 residues.

The chain joins TRBV4-1 to TRBJ1-1, with D uncertain. V lost 0 bases and J lost 1, with 12 bases in between. From germline, CDR1 is MGHRA and CDR2 YSYEKL. This CDR3 is built from 16 residues. The CDR3 coding sequence is TGCGCCAGCAGCCAAGAAATTGGCAGTCAGAACACTGAAGCTTTCTTT. Translation gives CASSQEIGSQNTEAFF.